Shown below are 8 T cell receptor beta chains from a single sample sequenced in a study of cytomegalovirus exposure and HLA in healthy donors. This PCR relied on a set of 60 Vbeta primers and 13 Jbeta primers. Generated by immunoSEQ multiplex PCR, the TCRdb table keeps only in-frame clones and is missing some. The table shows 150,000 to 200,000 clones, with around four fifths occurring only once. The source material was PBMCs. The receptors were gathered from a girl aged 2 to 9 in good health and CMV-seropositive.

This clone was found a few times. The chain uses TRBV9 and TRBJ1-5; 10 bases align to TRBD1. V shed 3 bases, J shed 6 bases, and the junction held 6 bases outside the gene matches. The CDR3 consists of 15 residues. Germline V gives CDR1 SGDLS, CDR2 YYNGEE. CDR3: CASSGGTGAGQPQHF. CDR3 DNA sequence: TGTGCCAGCAGCGGCGGGACAGGGGCTGGTCAGCCCCAGCATTTT.

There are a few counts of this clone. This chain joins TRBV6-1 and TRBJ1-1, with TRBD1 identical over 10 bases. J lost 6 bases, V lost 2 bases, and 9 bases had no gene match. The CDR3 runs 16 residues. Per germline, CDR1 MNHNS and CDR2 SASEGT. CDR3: CASSEPPGQGLAEAFF. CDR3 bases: TGTGCCAGCAGTGAACCACCGGGACAGGGGTTGGCTGAAGCTTTCTTT.

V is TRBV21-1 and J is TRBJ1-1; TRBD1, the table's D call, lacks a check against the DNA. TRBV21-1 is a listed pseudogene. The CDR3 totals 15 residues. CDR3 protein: CASSPRTGLGTEAFF. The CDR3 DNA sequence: TGTGCCAGCAGCCCACGGACAGGGTTGGGAACTGAAGCTTTCTTT.

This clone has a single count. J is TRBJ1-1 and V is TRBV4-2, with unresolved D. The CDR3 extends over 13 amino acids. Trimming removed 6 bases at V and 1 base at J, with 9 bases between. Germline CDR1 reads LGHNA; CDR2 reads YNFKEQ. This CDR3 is CASSREGNTEAFF. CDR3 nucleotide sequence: TGTGCCAGCAGTCGGGAGGGGAACACTGAAGCTTTCTTT.

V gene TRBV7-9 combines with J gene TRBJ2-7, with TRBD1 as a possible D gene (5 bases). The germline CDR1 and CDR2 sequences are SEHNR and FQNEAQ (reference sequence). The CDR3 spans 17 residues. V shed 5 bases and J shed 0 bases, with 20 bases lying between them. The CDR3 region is CASSHSDKAKSSYEQYF. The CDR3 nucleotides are TGTGCCAGCAGCCACTCGGACAAGGCCAAGAGCTCCTACGAGCAGTACTTC.

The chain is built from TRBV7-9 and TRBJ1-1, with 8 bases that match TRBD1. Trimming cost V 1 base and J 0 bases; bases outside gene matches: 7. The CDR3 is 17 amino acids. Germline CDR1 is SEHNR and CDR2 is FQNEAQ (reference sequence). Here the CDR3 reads CASSLEGGTGLNTEAFF. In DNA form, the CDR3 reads TGTGCCAGCAGCTTAGAGGGCGGGACAGGCCTGAACACTGAAGCTTTCTTT.

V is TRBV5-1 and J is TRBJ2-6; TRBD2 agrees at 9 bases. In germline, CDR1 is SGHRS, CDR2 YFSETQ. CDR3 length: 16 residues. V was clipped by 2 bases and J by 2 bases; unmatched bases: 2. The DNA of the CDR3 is TGCGCCAGCAGCTTATTAGCGGGAGCTGGGGCCAACGTCCTGACTTTC. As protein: CASSLLAGAGANVLTF.

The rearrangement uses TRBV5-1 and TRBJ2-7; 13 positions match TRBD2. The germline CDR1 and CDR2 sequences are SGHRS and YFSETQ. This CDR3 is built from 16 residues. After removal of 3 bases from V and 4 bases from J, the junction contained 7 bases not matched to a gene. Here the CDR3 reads CASSSWTSGSGYEQYF. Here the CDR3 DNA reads TGCGCCAGCAGCTCCTGGACTAGCGGGAGTGGGTACGAGCAGTACTTC.